Listed below are T cell receptor beta chains from one sample, sequenced in a study of high-grade serous ovarian cancer treatment subgroups. Profiled with immunoSEQ multiplex PCR; TCRdb holds only in-frame clones, not every one. Here the sample spans 30,000 to 40,000 clones, 79% being singletons. Specimen: tumor tissue. Source of these receptors: a human donor with high-grade serous ovarian cancer. Each CDR3 is given with its conserved first and last residue. The D gene is left open where the match is weak. Expanded clones are given a class, and other clones once, few, many or no size at all.

V	D	J	size	DNA	CDR3
TRBV28	TRBD1	TRBJ2-6	NA	TGTGCCAGCAGCCCGGACAGGAGTTTCTCTGGGGCCAACGTCCTGACTTTC	CASSPDRSFSGANVLTF
TRBV4-1	NA	TRBJ1-2	once	TGCGCCAGCAGCCCAGTTCTTGGGACGGCGGCTAACTATGGCTACACCTTC	CASSPVLGTAANYGYTF
TRBV27	TRBD1	TRBJ2-1	NA	TGTGCCAGCAGCCACCCCGGGACAGACTACAATGAGCAGTTCTTC	CASSHPGTDYNEQFF
TRBV30	NA	TRBJ2-7	NA	TGTGCCTGGAGTGTACTCGGGGCCGAGCAGTACTTC	CAWSVLGAEQYF
TRBV4-3	NA	TRBJ2-3	NA	TGCGCCAGCAGCCAAGTTGACCGAGCGGCAGATACGCAGTATTTT	CASSQVDRAADTQYF
TRBV19	NA	TRBJ2-1	NA	TGTGCCAGTAGTATTAGGGGGGGGCTCGGGCAGTTCTTC	CASSIRGGLGQFF
TRBV18	TRBD1	TRBJ2-7	NA	TGTGCCAGCTCCACAGGGGGCCTTCCCTACGAGCAGTACTTC	CASSTGGLPYEQYF
TRBV5-1	NA	TRBJ2-2	once	TGCGCCAGCAGCATCGGACAGTGGGGCACCGGGGAGCTGTTTTTT	CASSIGQWGTGELFF
TRBV5-1	NA	TRBJ1-2	once	TGCGCCAGCAGCCCGGACGGGTCTAACTATGGCTACACCTTC	CASSPDGSNYGYTF
TRBV7-3	TRBD1	TRBJ1-2	NA	TGTGCCAGCAGCTTTACAGGGGAAAGCGGTGGCTACACCTTC	CASSFTGESGGYTF
TRBV2	TRBD2	TRBJ2-4	once	TGTGCCAGCAGTGAAGCTAGCGGGAGGGCCTGGAATGTGTTTGACATTCAGTACTTC	CASSEASGRAWNVFDIQYF
TRBV9	NA	TRBJ2-1	NA	TGTGCCAGCAGCGTAGCGGTAGCGGAGTACAATGAGCAGTTCTTC	CASSVAVAEYNEQFF
TRBV10-2	NA	TRBJ2-2	NA	TGCGCCAGCAGACACACCGGGGAGCTGTTTTTT	CASRHTGELFF
TRBV7-9	TRBD2	TRBJ2-3	NA	TGTGCCAGCAGCTTACCGGGACTAGCGGAACTTCGCACAGATACGCAGTATTTT	CASSLPGLAELRTDTQYF
TRBV2	NA	TRBJ2-7	NA	TGTGCCAGCAGTCCGACGAGCTACGAGCAGTACTTC	CASSPTSYEQYF
TRBV19	NA	TRBJ2-1	once	TGTGCCAGTAGTCCCACGGGAGTTCGCAATGAGCAGTTCTTC	CASSPTGVRNEQFF
TRBV27	TRBD1	TRBJ2-7	few	TGTGCCAGCAGTTTATCAATGGGGACAGGGGAGTACTTC	CASSLSMGTGEYF
TRBV19	NA	TRBJ2-2	NA	TGTGCCAGTAGTTGGGGTATGGACGCCGGGGAGCTGTTTTTT	CASSWGMDAGELFF
TRBV7-2	TRBD1	TRBJ2-2	NA	TGTGCCAGCAGCTTACAGGGGGCGATGGGGACCGGGGAGCTGTTTTTT	CASSLQGAMGTGELFF
TRBV7-9	NA	TRBJ2-7	NA	TGTGCCAGCAGCTTAGCAGCCCCGACAGCGTGGGTTTACGAGCAGTACTTC	CASSLAAPTAWVYEQYF
TRBV7-2	TRBD1	TRBJ2-7	NA	TGTGCCAGCAGCCAAAAGTCCCGGGACAGAGACTACGAGCAGTACTTC	CASSQKSRDRDYEQYF
TRBV11-3	TRBD2	TRBJ2-1	few	TGTGCCAGCAGCCCCGGGACTAGCGGGGGTGACAATGAGCAGTTCTTC	CASSPGTSGGDNEQFF
TRBV4-1	NA	TRBJ2-7	NA	TGCGCCAGCAGCCAATTGGACGGGAGCTCCTACGAGCAGTACTTC	CASSQLDGSSYEQYF
TRBV20-1	TRBD1	TRBJ1-2	NA	TGCAGTGCGCCGACAGGGAATGGCTACACCTTC	CSAPTGNGYTF
TRBV5-8	NA	TRBJ1-2	few	TGTGCCAGCAGCTTTGGAGGACAGCCCTATGACTACACCTTC	CASSFGGQPYDYTF
TRBV29-1	NA	TRBJ2-5	NA	TGCAGCGTTTCCGTTTTGAGCGTGAGGTACTTC	CSVSVLSVRYF
TRBV4-3	TRBD2	TRBJ2-2	NA	TGCGCCAGCAGTAATACGTCAGGACTAGCGGGAACCGGGGAGCTGTTTTTT	CASSNTSGLAGTGELFF
TRBV9	NA	TRBJ2-7	NA	TGTGCCAGCAGCCCCGGGAGCTCCTACGAGCAGTACTTC	CASSPGSSYEQYF
TRBV19	NA	TRBJ2-3	NA	TGTGCCAGTAGTTCACGGGATAGGGCAGGGAGGTACGATACGCAGTATTTT	CASSSRDRAGRYDTQYF
TRBV5-5	NA	TRBJ2-7	NA	TGTGCCAGCAGCCCAACCACAGGGAACGAGCAGTACTTC	CASSPTTGNEQYF
TRBV2	TRBD1	TRBJ1-1	NA	TGTGCCAGCAGTGTCGCCCGTTGGGACAGGGGGACCGCGGGTGAAGCTTTCTTT	CASSVARWDRGTAGEAFF
TRBV28	TRBD1	TRBJ1-2	NA	TGTGCCAGCAGCTCGATCGGGACAGGGGATTTTAGTGGCTACACCTTC	CASSSIGTGDFSGYTF
TRBV6-5	TRBD1	TRBJ1-1	few	TGTGCCAGCGTACCGGGACAGCGAATGAACACTGAAGCTTTCTTT	CASVPGQRMNTEAFF
TRBV9	NA	TRBJ2-5	NA	TGTGCCAGCAGCGGAGACGAGGTCTCAGAGACCCAGTACTTC	CASSGDEVSETQYF